This T cell receptor beta chain was sequenced in a study of T cell changes during pregnancy in multiple sclerosis. The sample holds a few counts of this clone. Generated by immunoSEQ multiplex PCR, the TCRdb table keeps only in-frame clones and is missing some. This sample has about 61,000 clones, with just under 90% found just once. Trimming took off 4 bases at V and 5 bases at J, with 12 bases between the two ends. The CDR3 consists of 14 residues. The germline V gene encodes CDR1 SGHVS and CDR2 FNYEAQ. The source is a female donor in good health, enrolled as a control in a pregnancy study. The input for sequencing was peripheral blood, taken in the first trimester of pregnancy. This chain links TRBV7-6 with TRBJ2-1; possibly TRBD1 for D (6 bases). CDR3 bases: TGTGCCAGCAGCTCGACAGGAGTTAACAATGAGCAGTTCTTC. The encoded protein is CASSSTGVNNEQFF. Full variable domain (outside the CDR3, taken from reference TRBV7-6 and TRBJ2-1): GAGVSQSPRYKVTKRGQDVALRCDPISGHVSLYWYRQALGQGPEFLTYFNYEAQQDKSGLPNDRFSAERPEGSISTLTIQRTEQRDSAMYRCASSSTGVNNEQFFGPGTRLTVL.